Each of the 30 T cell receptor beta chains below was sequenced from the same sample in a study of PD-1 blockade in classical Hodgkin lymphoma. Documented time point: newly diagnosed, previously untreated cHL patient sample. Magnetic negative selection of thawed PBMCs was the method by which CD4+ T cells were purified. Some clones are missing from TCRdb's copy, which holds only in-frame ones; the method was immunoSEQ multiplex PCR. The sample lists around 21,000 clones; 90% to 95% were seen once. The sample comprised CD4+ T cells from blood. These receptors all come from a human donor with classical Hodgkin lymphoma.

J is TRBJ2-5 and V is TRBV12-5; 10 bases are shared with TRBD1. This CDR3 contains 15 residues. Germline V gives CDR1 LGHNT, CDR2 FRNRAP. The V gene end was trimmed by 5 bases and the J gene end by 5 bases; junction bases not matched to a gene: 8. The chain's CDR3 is CASGPRQGALETQYF. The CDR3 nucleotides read TGTGCTAGTGGTCCTAGACAGGGGGCCTTGGAGACCCAGTACTTC.

CDR3 coding DNA: TGTGCCAGCAGCCCCCTTTATCGGACTAGCGGGGCCTACGAGCAGTACTTC. It specifies CASSPLYRTSGAYEQYF. The V gene is TRBV7-2, the J gene TRBJ2-7, with TRBD2 matching 12 bases. V trimming: 5 bases; J trimming: 2 bases; junction bases outside the gene matches: 10. Germline loops: CDR1 SGHTA, CDR2 FQGNSA. The CDR3 totals 17 residues.

The CDR3 nucleotides read TGTGCCAGCTCCCCTGGACTAGCGGGGGACACAGATACGCAGTATTTT. As protein: CASSPGLAGDTDTQYF. V is TRBV18 and J is TRBJ2-3; 13 nucleotides align to TRBD2. CDR1 and CDR2 from the germline V gene are KGHSH and LQKENI. Unmatched junction bases numbered 5, after V lost 6 bases and J lost 2 bases. The CDR3 runs to 16 residues.

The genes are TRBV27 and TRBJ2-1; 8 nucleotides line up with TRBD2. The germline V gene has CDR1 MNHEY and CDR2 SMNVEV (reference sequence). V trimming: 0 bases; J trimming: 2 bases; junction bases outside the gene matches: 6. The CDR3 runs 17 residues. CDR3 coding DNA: TGTGCCAGCAGTTTATCTTTACGGGGGGGAACCTACAATGAGCAGTTCTTC. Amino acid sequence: CASSLSLRGGTYNEQFF.

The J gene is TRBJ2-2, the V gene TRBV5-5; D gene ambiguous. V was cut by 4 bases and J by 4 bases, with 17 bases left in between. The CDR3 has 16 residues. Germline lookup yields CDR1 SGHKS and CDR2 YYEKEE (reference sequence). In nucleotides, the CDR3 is TGTGCCAGCAGCCCCCCAGTAGGCGTTAGCACCGGGGAGCTGTTTTTT. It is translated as CASSPPVGVSTGELFF.

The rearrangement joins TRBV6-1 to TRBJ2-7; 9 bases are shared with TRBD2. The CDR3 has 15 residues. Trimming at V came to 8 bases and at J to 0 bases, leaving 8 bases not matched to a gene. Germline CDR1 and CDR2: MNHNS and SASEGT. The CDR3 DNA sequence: TGTGCCAGCCTTTATAGCGGGGGCACCTCCTACGAGCAGTACTTC. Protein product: CASLYSGGTSYEQYF.

Here the CDR3 reads CASSPPVGRSSYEQYF. CDR3 nucleotide sequence: TGTGCCAGCTCACCACCGGTAGGGAGAAGCTCCTACGAGCAGTACTTC. This sequence joins TRBV18 and TRBJ2-7; weak D call: TRBD2 (5 bases). CDR3 size: 16 residues. V was pared by 0 bases and J by 0 bases, with 12 bases between. In germline, CDR1 is KGHSH, CDR2 LQKENI.

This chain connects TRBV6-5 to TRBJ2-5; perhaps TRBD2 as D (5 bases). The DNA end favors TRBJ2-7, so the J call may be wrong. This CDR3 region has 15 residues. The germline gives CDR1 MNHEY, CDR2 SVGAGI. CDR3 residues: CASSGQDPSTYEQYF. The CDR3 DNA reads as TGTGCCAGCAGTGGTCAGGACCCTAGCACCTACGAGCAGTACTTC.

CDR3 region: CASSTLNTGELFF. The CDR3 coding sequence is TGTGCCAGTAGCACCTTAAACACCGGGGAGCTGTTTTTT. The chain joins TRBV19 to TRBJ2-2; D is ambiguous. The germline V and J ends were trimmed by 6 bases and 2 bases, with 7 bases remaining between them. Germline-derived CDR1 and CDR2 are LNHDA and SQIVND (reference sequence). There are 13 residues in the CDR3.

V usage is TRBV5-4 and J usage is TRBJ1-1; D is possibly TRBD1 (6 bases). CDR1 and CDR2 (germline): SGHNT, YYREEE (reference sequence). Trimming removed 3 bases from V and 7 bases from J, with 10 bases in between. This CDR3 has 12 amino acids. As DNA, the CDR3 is TGTGCCAGCAGCTCCGAAGGGGGTGAAGCTTTCTTT. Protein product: CASSSEGGEAFF.

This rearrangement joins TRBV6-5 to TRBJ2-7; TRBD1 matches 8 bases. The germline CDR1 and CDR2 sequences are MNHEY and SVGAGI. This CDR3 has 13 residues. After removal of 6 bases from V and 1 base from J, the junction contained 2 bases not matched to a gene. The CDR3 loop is CASSRTGSYEQYF. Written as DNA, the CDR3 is TGTGCCAGCAGCCGGACAGGGTCCTACGAGCAGTACTTC.

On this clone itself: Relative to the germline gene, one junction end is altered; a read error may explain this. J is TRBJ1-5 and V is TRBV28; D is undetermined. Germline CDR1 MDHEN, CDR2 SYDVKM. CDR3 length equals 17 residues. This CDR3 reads CASSSVSWGFGNQPQHF. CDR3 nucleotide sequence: TGTGCCAGTAGTTCGGTGTCTTGGGGTTTTGGCAATCAGCCCCAGCATTTT.

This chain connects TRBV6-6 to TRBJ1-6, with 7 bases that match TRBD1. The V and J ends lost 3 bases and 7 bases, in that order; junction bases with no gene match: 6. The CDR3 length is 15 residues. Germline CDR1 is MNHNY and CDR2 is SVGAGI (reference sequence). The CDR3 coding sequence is TGTGCCAGCAGTTATTACAGGGGAGAGAATTCACCCCTCCACTTT. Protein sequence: CASSYYRGENSPLHF.

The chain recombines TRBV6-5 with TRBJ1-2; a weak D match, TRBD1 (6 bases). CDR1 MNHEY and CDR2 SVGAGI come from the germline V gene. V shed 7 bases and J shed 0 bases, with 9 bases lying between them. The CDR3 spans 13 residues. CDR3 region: CASTGGPNYGYTF. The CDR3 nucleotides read TGTGCCAGCACCGGGGGCCCTAACTATGGCTACACCTTC.

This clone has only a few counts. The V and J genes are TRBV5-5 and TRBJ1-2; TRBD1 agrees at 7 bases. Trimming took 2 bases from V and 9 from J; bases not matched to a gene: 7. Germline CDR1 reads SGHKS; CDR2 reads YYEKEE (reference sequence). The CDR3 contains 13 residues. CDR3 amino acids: CASSFSDRTRYTF. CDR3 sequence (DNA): TGTGCCAGCAGCTTCTCGGACAGGACACGCTACACCTTC.

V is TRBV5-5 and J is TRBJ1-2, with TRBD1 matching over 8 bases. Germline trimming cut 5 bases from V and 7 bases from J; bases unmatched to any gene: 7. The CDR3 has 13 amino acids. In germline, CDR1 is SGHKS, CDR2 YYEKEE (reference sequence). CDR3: CASSSGQAFGYTF. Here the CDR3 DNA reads TGTGCCAGCAGTTCGGGACAGGCCTTTGGCTACACCTTC.

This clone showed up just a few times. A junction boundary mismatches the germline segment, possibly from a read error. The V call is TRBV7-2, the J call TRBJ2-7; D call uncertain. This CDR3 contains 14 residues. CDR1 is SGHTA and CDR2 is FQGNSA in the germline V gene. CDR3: CASSFDLTSHEQYF. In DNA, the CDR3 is TGTGCCAGCAGCTTCGACCTTACCTCCCACGAGCAGTACTTC.

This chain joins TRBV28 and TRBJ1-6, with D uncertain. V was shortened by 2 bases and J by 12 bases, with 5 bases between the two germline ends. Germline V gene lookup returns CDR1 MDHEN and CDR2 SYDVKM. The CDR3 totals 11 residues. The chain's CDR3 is CASSLAGPLHF. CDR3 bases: TGTGCCAGCAGTTTAGCTGGACCCCTCCACTTT.

In DNA, the CDR3 is TGTGCCAGTAGTTTTAGTGTTAGGAATGAGCAGTTCTTC. Residues: CASSFSVRNEQFF. The chain has TRBV19 and TRBJ2-1, with unresolved D. Germline V gene lookup returns CDR1 LNHDA and CDR2 SQIVND (reference sequence). V was clipped by 5 bases and J by 7 bases, with 12 bases between them. The CDR3 covers 13 residues.

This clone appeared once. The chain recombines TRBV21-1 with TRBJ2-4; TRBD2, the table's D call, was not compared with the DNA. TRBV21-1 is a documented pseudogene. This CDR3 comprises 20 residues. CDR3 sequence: CASSRQPGTSGRKDVNIQYF. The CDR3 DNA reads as TGTGCCAGCAGCAGACAACCCGGGACTAGCGGGAGGAAGGATGTGAACATTCAGTACTTC.

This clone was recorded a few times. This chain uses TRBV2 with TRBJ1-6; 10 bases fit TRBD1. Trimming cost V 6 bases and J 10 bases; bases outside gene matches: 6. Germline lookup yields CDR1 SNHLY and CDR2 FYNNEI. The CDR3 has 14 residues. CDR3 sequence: CASSRDRGDSPLHF. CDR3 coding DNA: TGTGCCAGCAGCAGGGACAGGGGAGACTCACCCCTCCACTTT.

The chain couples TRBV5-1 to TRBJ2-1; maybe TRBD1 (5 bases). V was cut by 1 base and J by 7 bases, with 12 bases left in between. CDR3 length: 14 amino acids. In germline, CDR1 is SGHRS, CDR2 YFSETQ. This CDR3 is CASSLPRSGNEQFF. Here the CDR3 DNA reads TGCGCCAGCAGCTTGCCAAGGTCAGGGAATGAGCAGTTCTTC. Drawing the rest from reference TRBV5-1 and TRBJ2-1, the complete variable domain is KAGVTQTPRYLIKTRGQQVTLSCSPISGHRSVSWYQQTPGQGLQFLFEYFSETQRNKGNFPGRFSGRQFSNSRSEMNVSTLELGDSALYLCASSLPRSGNEQFFGPGTRLTVL.

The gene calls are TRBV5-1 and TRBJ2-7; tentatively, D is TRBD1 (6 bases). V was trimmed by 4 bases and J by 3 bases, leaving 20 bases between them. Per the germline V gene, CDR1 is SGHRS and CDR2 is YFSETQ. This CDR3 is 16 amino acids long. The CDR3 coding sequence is TGCGCCAGCAGCACTTCCCACCGGGACATCTTCTACGAGCAGTACTTC. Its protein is CASSTSHRDIFYEQYF. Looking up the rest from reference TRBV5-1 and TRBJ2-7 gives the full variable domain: KAGVTQTPRYLIKTRGQQVTLSCSPISGHRSVSWYQQTPGQGLQFLFEYFSETQRNKGNFPGRFSGRQFSNSRSEMNVSTLELGDSALYLCASSTSHRDIFYEQYFGPGTRLTVT.

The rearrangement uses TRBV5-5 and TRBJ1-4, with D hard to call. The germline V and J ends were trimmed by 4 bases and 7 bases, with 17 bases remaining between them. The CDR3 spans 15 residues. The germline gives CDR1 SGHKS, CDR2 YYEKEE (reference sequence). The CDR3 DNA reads TGTGCCAGCAGCACCCCCGCGGGAGGAGCTGAAAAACTGTTTTTT. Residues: CASSTPAGGAEKLFF.

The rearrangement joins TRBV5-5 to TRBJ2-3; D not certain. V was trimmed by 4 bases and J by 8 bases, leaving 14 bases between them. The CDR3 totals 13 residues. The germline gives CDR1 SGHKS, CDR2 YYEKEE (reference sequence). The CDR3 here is CASSTADVSTQYF. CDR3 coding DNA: TGTGCCAGCAGCACGGCAGACGTATCTACGCAGTATTTT.

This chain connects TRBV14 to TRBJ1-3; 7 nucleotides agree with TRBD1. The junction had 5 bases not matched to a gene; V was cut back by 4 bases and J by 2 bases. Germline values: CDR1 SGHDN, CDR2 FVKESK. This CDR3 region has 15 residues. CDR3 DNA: TGTGCCAGCAGCCGTCCGACAGGGACTGGAAACACCATATATTTT. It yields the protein CASSRPTGTGNTIYF.

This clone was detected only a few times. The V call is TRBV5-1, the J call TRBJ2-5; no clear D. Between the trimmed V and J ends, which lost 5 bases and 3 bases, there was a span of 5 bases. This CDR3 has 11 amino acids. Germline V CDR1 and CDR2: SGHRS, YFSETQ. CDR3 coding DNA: TGCGCCAGCAGTCGAGAAGAGACCCAGTACTTC. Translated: CASSREETQYF. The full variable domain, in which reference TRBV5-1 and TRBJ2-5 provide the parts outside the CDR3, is KAGVTQTPRYLIKTRGQQVTLSCSPISGHRSVSWYQQTPGQGLQFLFEYFSETQRNKGNFPGRFSGRQFSNSRSEMNVSTLELGDSALYLCASSREETQYFGPGTRLLVL.

CDR3 bases: TGTGCCAGCAGTGAAGTGGGCGGTTCCTACAATGAGCAGTTCTTC. Its protein is CASSEVGGSYNEQFF. J is TRBJ2-1 and V is TRBV2, with D unresolved. CDR1 and CDR2 (germline): SNHLY, FYNNEI. The CDR3 length is 15 residues. V lost 1 base, J lost 1 base, and 8 bases lay in between.

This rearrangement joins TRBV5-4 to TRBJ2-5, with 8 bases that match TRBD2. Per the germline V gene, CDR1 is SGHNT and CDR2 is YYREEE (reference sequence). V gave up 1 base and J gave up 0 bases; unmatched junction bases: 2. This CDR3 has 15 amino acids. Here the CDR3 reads CASSLSSGHQETQYF. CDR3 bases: TGTGCCAGCAGCTTGTCTAGCGGGCACCAAGAGACCCAGTACTTC.

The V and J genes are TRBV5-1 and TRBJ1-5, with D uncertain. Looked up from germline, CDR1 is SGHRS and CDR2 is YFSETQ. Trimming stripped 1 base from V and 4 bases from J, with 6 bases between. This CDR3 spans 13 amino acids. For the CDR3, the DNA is TGCGCCAGCAGCTTGATAGGTAATCAGCCCCAGCATTTT. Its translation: CASSLIGNQPQHF.